This T cell receptor beta chain was captured by sequencing in a study of somatic mutations in cytotoxic T cells in rheumatoid arthritis. Across the whole study: Certain T-cell populations stained with V beta antibodies were FACS-sorted to nearly 100% purity, and V beta1+ cells were TCRB-sequenced.

From germline, CDR1 is MNHEY and CDR2 SMNVEV (reference sequence). The CDR3 covers 15 residues. The trim removed 6 bases at V and 5 bases at J, leaving 12 bases unmatched. This table comes from immunoSEQ multiplex PCR, and its TCRdb copy is limited to in-frame clones, with some not included. The table records roughly 15,000 clones, roughly four fifths of them present only once. Study conclusions and caveats: Just what the expanded CD8+ clones targeted, in terms of antigens, remained unknown.

Notes on this clone: Its specificity is not known.

This chain uses TRBV27 with TRBJ2-7; 8 bases align to TRBD1. The specimen sequenced was CD8+ T cells sorted from blood. This TCR derives from an adult with rheumatoid arthritis. DNA of the CDR3: TGTGCCAGCAGAAGAACAGGGGGGTTGTTTAACGAGCAGTACTTC. It yields the protein CASRRTGGLFNEQYF.